This record looks at one T cell receptor (beta chain) sequence and its context. The data derive from a study of blood T cell repertoires in COVID-19. For the study at large: Acute-phase and convalescent COVID-19 samples originated in the United States, Italy and Spain. Sources were T cells, B-cell-depleted T cells, or PBMCs; the material itself was cDNA or gDNA.

Authors' methods: Amplifying reference gene primers gave estimates of nucleated cell counts. This table comes from immunoSEQ multiplex PCR, and its TCRdb copy is limited to in-frame clones, with some not included. D and trimming were read from the DNA, whereas the V and J calls and clone size are those reported in that table. The profile shows 250,000 to 300,000 clones, 81% of them singletons. The sample consisted of peripheral blood. The TCR comes from a woman aged 55-69 years with active or convalescent COVID-19.

In nucleotides, the CDR3 is TGTGCCAGCAGCGACGCCGCTCCGGGACAGGGGAGCTACGAGCAGTACTTC. Its protein product is CASSDAAPGQGSYEQYF. V usage is TRBV6-2 or TRBV6-3 and J usage is TRBJ2-7; 10 bases are shared with TRBD1. Germline trimming cut 6 bases from V and 3 bases from J; bases unmatched to any gene: 14. CDR3 length: 17 residues. Germline CDR1 reads MNHEY; CDR2 reads SVGEGT.